Given below is one T cell receptor (beta chain) in context. What it binds is not known. The tumor samples were collected prior to definitive surgery or chemotherapy. These data come from a study of high-grade serous ovarian cancer treatment subgroups. Study information: On average, around 15,000 reads and 7,000 to 8,000 unique TCR beta rearrangements were obtained per sample.

General observations from the study: Higher neoantigen levels went with greater TCR clonal relatedness. Without spatial data, bulk sequencing limits insight into HGSC tumor diversity.

Germline V CDR1 and CDR2: MNHEY, SMNVEV (reference sequence). V was cut by 2 bases and J by 4 bases, with 17 bases left in between. The length of the CDR3 is 17 residues. Data came from immunoSEQ multiplex PCR; TCRdb stores just in-frame clones and leaves some out. The sample lists approximately 40,000 clones; about four fifths were seen once. The sequence derives from a human donor with high-grade serous ovarian cancer. Sample: tumor tissue. The V and J genes are TRBV27 and TRBJ2-2; D may correspond to TRBD1 or TRBD2 (6 bases each). The DNA for the CDR3 is TGTGCCAGCAGTTTACTGGGGGGCGGGCGGGTCACCGGGGAGCTGTTTTTT. Translation gives CASSLLGGGRVTGELFF.